This TCR beta chain was obtained from a study of T cell clones after liver transplantation (dated 2019 in TCRdb). At the level of the whole study: The samples were obtained from ITN030ST, a randomized trial that attempted immunosuppression withdrawal within 2 years after liver transplantation. Donor-reactive T cell clones were identified by TCRbeta sequencing following a pre-transplant mixed lymphocyte reaction and were subsequently tracked in post-transplant blood. Third party-reactive TCRbeta sequences were also identified from pre-transplant MLRs to serve as an antigen-independent comparator for donor-reactive sequences. Three of the eight recipients were HCV-positive; the others were transplanted for non-autoimmune, non-viral indications. Subjects received no induction therapy and standard immunosuppression until randomization at 12-24 months post-transplant. Tolerance was defined as complete withdrawal of immunosuppression for at least one year without a rise in liver enzymes beyond twice the upper limit of normal. Blood samples were collected pre-transplant, pre-randomization before withdrawal, and post-randomization after either complete withdrawal or failed withdrawal. The study cohort included 8 liver transplant recipients, of whom 3 were classified as tolerant and 5 as non-tolerant.

The intended sense of this specimen's time point label: pre-transplant. Thawed unstimulated PBMCs were stained for CD3, CD4 and CD8 and FACS-sorted into CD3+CD4+ and CD3+CD8+ populations. All 8 studied subjects were randomized to withdrawal of immunosuppression. The Qiagen DNeasy Blood and Tissue Kit was used to isolate genomic DNA. Using immunoSEQ, frozen genomic DNA was subjected to high-throughput TCRbeta CDR3 sequencing, a process that included PCR amplification, mapping, bias correction and internal controls. On the authors' methods: Only productive rearrangements were retained, and each unique TCRbeta sequence was defined by its CDR3 nucleotide sequence together with its V and J gene. Donor-reactive sequences required at least 5-fold expansion in CFSE-low cells versus unstimulated pre-transplant cells and at least 0.01% frequency. Minimum frequency thresholds were set for each subject on the basis of the unstimulated sample with the lowest template count, so that a detection power of at least 90% was ensured. Jensen-Shannon divergence between the top 1000 TCRbeta sequences post- versus pre-transplant served as the measure of repertoire turnover. Changes in detection of donor-reactive sequences were tested with two-sided Fisher's exact tests. As stored in TCRdb, this immuneACCESS dataset retains in-frame rearrangements with V and J assigned. A fraction of the clones does not appear; measured against another copy, unresolved V genes explain less than half of the discrepancy, and the remainder lacks a known reason. V, J and clone size reflect that table, while D and trimming were determined from the DNA. The sample table holds 6,500 to 8,000 clones, of which less than 75% were seen once. The ten largest clones take up roughly 26% of the sample.

From its cysteine to its phenylalanine, the CDR3 spans 17 amino acids. Only the CDR3 part of the read is kept: 51 bases, read in frame from the first base. A distance of 17 bases separates the germline ends of V and J, which lose 0 bases and 3 bases respectively. From the germline V gene, CDR1 is LGHNA and CDR2 is YSLEER. Findings and caveats that apply to the study as a whole: Donor-reactive sequences decreased more than third party-reactive sequences, which suggests partial antigen-specific deletion that was not related to withdrawal success. Without allograft tissue specimens, donor-reactive T cells may have migrated into the graft rather than being deleted. In two subjects, low numbers of available donor cells limited the measurable donor-reactive repertoire. The conclusions were preliminary, being limited by small, heterogeneous patient numbers and by non-standardized post-transplant time points. Circulating donor-reactive CD4 TCRbeta sequences fell significantly post-transplant in most of the 8 subjects, irrespective of tolerance or HCV status. When repertoire turnover was accounted for, significantly reduced detection of donor-reactive sequences was found in 7 of 8 subjects for CD4 and in 8 of 8 subjects for CD8.

There are a few counts of this clone. No antigen is known for it. Per-base qualities were not stored, and no clone one base away is much larger. The sequence was collected from a human donor who received a liver transplant. The sequences come from CD8+ T cells from blood, collected before liver transplant. The chain was built from TRBV4-3 and TRBJ1-1; too little of a D gene remains to name it. This receptor carries the CDR3 CASSQDSTWYADTEAFF. At the DNA level, the sequence is TGCGCCAGCAGCCAAGATTCAACATGGTATGCTGACACTGAAGCTTTCTTT.